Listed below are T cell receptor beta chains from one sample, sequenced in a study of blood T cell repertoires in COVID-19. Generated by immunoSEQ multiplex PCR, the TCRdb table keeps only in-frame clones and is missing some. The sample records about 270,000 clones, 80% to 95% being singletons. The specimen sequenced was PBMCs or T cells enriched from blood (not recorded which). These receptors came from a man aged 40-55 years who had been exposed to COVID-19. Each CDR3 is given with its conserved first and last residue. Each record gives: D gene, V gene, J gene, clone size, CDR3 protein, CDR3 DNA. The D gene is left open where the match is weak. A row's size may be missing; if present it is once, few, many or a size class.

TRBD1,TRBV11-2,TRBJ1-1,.,CASSIIQGISEAFF,TGTGCCAGCAGCATTATACAGGGGATATCTGAAGCTTTCTTT
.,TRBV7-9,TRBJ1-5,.,CASSFQANQPQHF,TGTGCCAGCAGCTTTCAGGCGAATCAGCCCCAGCATTTT
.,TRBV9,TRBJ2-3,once,CASSVMQSTDTQYF,TGTGCCAGCAGCGTCATGCAGAGCACAGATACGCAGTATTTT
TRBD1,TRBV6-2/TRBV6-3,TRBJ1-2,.,CASSSAHRGGYTF,TGTGCCAGCAGTTCCGCCCACAGGGGTGGCTACACCTTC
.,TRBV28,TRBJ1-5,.,CASRPQSGGNDQPQHF,TGTGCCAGCAGACCCCAATCGGGGGGGAACGATCAGCCCCAGCATTTT
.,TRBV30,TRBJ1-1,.,CAWSPRGSEAFF,TGTGCCTGGAGTCCCCGGGGGAGTGAAGCTTTCTTT
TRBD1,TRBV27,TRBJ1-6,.,CASSLGQGHRPLHF,TGTGCCAGCAGTTTAGGACAGGGTCATAGACCCCTCCACTTT
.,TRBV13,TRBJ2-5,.,CASSTRTAQGETQYF,TGTGCCAGCAGCACCCGGACAGCCCAGGGAGAGACCCAGTACTTC
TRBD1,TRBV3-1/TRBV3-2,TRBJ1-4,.,CASSHDRGPLTNEKLFF,TGTGCCAGCAGTCACGACAGGGGGCCTTTAACTAATGAAAAACTGTTTTTT
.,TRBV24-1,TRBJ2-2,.,CATSDSEGSGGGNTGELFF,TGTGCCACCAGTGACTCTGAGGGTTCCGGCGGGGGCAACACCGGGGAGCTGTTTTTT
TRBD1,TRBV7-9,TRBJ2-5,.,CASSLASTGYQETQYF,TGTGCCAGCAGCTTAGCCTCGACAGGGTACCAAGAGACCCAGTACTTC
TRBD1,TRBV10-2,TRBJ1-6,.,CASLDRGLSPLHF,TGCGCCAGTCTGGACAGGGGGCTTTCACCCCTCCACTTT
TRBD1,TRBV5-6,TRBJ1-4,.,CASRLDRGAEKLFF,TGTGCCAGCAGGTTGGACAGGGGTGCTGAAAAACTGTTTTTT
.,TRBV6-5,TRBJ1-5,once,CASSLSGENQPQHF,TGTGCCAGCAGTCTTTCGGGGGAAAATCAGCCCCAGCATTTT
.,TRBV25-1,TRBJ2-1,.,CASNSLFPHNEQFF,TGTGCCAGTAATAGTTTGTTTCCCCACAATGAGCAGTTCTTC
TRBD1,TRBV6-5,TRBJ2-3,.,CASSYLQGTTDTQYF,TGTGCCAGCAGTTACTTACAGGGGACCACAGATACGCAGTATTTT
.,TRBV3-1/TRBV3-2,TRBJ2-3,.,CASSRTGLISADTQYF,TGTGCCAGCAGCCGCACAGGGCTTATTAGCGCAGATACGCAGTATTTT
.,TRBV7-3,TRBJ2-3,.,CASSFKGADTQYF,TGTGCCAGCAGCTTCAAGGGGGCAGATACGCAGTATTTT
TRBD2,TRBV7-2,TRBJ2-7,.,CASSLDRLAGTYEQYF,TGTGCCAGCAGCTTAGATCGACTAGCGGGAACCTACGAGCAGTACTTC
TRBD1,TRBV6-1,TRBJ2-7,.,CASSEGQGAAEQYF,TGTGCCAGCAGTGAGGGACAGGGGGCGGCCGAGCAGTACTTC
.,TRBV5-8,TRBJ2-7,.,CASSLHVTYEQYF,TGTGCCAGCAGCTTACACGTGACCTACGAGCAGTACTTC
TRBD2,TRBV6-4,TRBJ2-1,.,CASSSLGGSVGNEQFF,TGTGCCAGCAGTTCCCTTGGCGGGAGTGTGGGGAATGAGCAGTTCTTC
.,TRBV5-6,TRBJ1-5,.,CASSLTANQPQHF,TGTGCCAGCAGCTTGACAGCTAATCAGCCCCAGCATTTT
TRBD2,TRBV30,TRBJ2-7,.,CAWRGLAYEQYF,TGTGCCTGGAGAGGACTAGCCTACGAGCAGTACTTC
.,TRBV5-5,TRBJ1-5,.,CASSLRPGAGRQPQHF,TGTGCCAGCAGCTTGAGGCCTGGGGCAGGGCGTCAGCCCCAGCATTTT
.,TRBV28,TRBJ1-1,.,CASRLTGFVGTEAFF,TGTGCCAGCAGGCTTACAGGGTTCGTGGGCACTGAAGCTTTCTTT
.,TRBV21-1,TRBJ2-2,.,CASSKGPKLLEGDRIGTNTGELFF,TGTGCCAGCAGCAAAGGGCCAAAGCTCTTAGAGGGTGACAGGATAGGGACGAACACCGGGGAGCTGTTTTTT
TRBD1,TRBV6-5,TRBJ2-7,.,CASRGQGARSEQYF,TGTGCCAGCAGAGGACAGGGGGCGCGCTCCGAGCAGTACTTC
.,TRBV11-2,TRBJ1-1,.,CASSLDVSGAVTEAFF,TGTGCCAGCAGCTTAGATGTGTCAGGGGCGGTCACTGAAGCTTTCTTT